These T cell receptor beta chains were read from a single sample in a study of blood T cell repertoires in COVID-19. Repertoires were generated with immunoSEQ multiplex PCR, while TCRdb's copy carries only in-frame clones and drops some. The sample includes about 250,000 clones, approximately 90% of them seen just once. Sequencing used PBMCs or T cells enriched from blood (not recorded which). The source of these receptors is a woman under 30 who had recovered from COVID-19. Each CDR3 is given with its conserved first and last residue. A D gene is named only where the DNA matches it firmly. Clone size is given for some rows only: seen once, a few or many times, or a class if the clone is expanded.

d_call j_call cdr3_length clone_size v_call cdr3_nt cdr3_aa
NA TRBJ2-7 13 NA TRBV27 TGTGCCGAACCCCGTCGGGACAACTACGAGCAGTACTTC CAEPRRDNYEQYF
TRBD1 TRBJ1-4 14 NA TRBV5-4 TGTGCCAGCAGCCCTGGGACAGCTAATGAAAAACTGTTTTTT CASSPGTANEKLFF
NA TRBJ1-5 15 NA TRBV9 TGTGCCAGCAGCGCGGGACACCTTAGCAATCAGCCCCAGCATTTT CASSAGHLSNQPQHF
TRBD1 TRBJ1-2 15 NA TRBV27 TGTGCCAGCAGTTCCAGACAGGGACCCTGGGGGGGCTACACCTTC CASSSRQGPWGGYTF
TRBD1 TRBJ2-1 13 NA TRBV6-5 TGTGCCAGCAGTACGGGACAGCGTAATGAGCAGTTCTTC CASSTGQRNEQFF
NA TRBJ2-2 15 once TRBV7-6 TGTGCCAGCAGCTTATCGCACGGGGACACCGGGGAGCTGTTTTTT CASSLSHGDTGELFF
NA TRBJ1-2 15 once TRBV30 TGTGCCTGGAGTGAGGGATTTAGGGGCCTCTATGGCTACACCTTC CAWSEGFRGLYGYTF
NA TRBJ1-1 12 NA TRBV15 TGTGCCACCAGGGGAGGTTTGGCTGAAGCTTTCTTT CATRGGLAEAFF
NA TRBJ2-7 16 NA TRBV5-5 TGTGCCAGCAGCCGAATTGCCCGCGGCGGGGCCTACGAGCAGTACTTC CASSRIARGGAYEQYF
NA TRBJ1-6 15 NA TRBV7-8 TGTGCCAGCAGCCCCCACTGGAGGGTTAATTCACCCCTCCACTTT CASSPHWRVNSPLHF
NA TRBJ2-7 16 NA TRBV19 TGTGCCAGTAGTACCCTTACAGGGGACTTCTCCTACGAGCAGTACTTC CASSTLTGDFSYEQYF
NA TRBJ1-6 15 NA TRBV5-1 TGCGCCAGCAGCTTTACAGGGACTAGTAATTCACCCCTCCACTTT CASSFTGTSNSPLHF
TRBD1 TRBJ1-1 16 NA TRBV7-2 TGTGCCAGCAGCTTAAAGGTGGGGACAGGGGATGGTGAAGCTTTCTTT CASSLKVGTGDGEAFF
TRBD1 TRBJ2-7 13 once TRBV5-1 TGCGCCAGCAGCGGGGGGACAGGGAGGAGGGTGTACTTC CASSGGTGRRVYF
NA TRBJ1-1 14 NA TRBV28 TGTGCCAGCAGTTTATCTGGGGCGTCACCTGAAGCTTTCTTT CASSLSGASPEAFF
NA TRBJ1-4 19 NA TRBV28 TGTGCCAGCAGTTTCAACCCCAGGGAACGGTTGGGGACTAATGAAAAACTGTTTTTT CASSFNPRERLGTNEKLFF
NA TRBJ1-2 14 NA TRBV5-4 TGTGCCAGCAGCTTGGTTGACAGGAACTATGGCTACACCTTC CASSLVDRNYGYTF
NA TRBJ1-2 13 NA TRBV28 TGTGCCCATCCCCCGGGTTGCTACTATGGCTACACCTTC CAHPPGCYYGYTF
TRBD1 TRBJ1-1 15 NA TRBV11-2 TGTGCCAGCAGCTTGGACAGGGTACCGAACACTGAAGCTTTCTTT CASSLDRVPNTEAFF
TRBD2 TRBJ2-5 13 once TRBV4-1 TGCGCCAGCAGCCCACTAGCGGGGGAGACCCAGTACTTC CASSPLAGETQYF
TRBD1 TRBJ1-2 17 NA TRBV4-1 TGCGCCAGCAGCCAATATCGGGACAGATTAACGTTTTATGGCTACACCTTC CASSQYRDRLTFYGYTF
NA TRBJ2-7 13 NA TRBV6-2/TRBV6-3 TGTGCCAGCAGTTACGCGATCATCTACGAGCAGTACTTC CASSYAIIYEQYF
TRBD1 TRBJ1-1 15 NA TRBV24-1 TGTGCCACCAGGCCCGAACAGGGGGCGGGCACTGAAGCTTTCTTT CATRPEQGAGTEAFF
NA TRBJ1-2 14 NA TRBV9 TGTGCCAGCACCCCCTCAAGGGGGAACTATGGCTACACCTTC CASTPSRGNYGYTF
NA TRBJ2-5 13 NA TRBV3-1/TRBV3-2 TGTGCCAGCATAAGCCCAGGGTGGGAGACCCAGTACTTC CASISPGWETQYF
NA TRBJ1-1 12 NA TRBV28 TGTGCCAGCAGTCCGGGAGGCACTGAAGCTTTCTTT CASSPGGTEAFF
NA TRBJ1-3 13 NA TRBV9 TGTGCCAGCAGCGACAACAGGGACAACACCATATATTTT CASSDNRDNTIYF
NA TRBJ1-1 17 NA TRBV28 TGTGCCAGCAGTTCAATTTCCGGTAGGGGAGGGGACACTGAAGCTTTCTTT CASSSISGRGGDTEAFF
NA TRBJ1-4 15 NA TRBV3-1/TRBV3-2 TGTGCCAGCAGCCACGGGAAGGGAGCTAATGAAAAACTGTTTTTT CASSHGKGANEKLFF
TRBD2 TRBJ2-5 14 NA TRBV19 TGTGCCAGTCGAAGCGGGGGGTCCGGAGAGACCCAGTACTTC CASRSGGSGETQYF
TRBD1 TRBJ2-5 14 NA TRBV27 TGTGCCAGCAGTCCCGACAGGGGTCAAGAGACCCAGTACTTC CASSPDRGQETQYF
TRBD1 TRBJ1-2 16 once TRBV5-1 TGCGCCAGCAGCCCAATCCCTACAGGGGGCGCCCATGGCTACACCTTC CASSPIPTGGAHGYTF
NA TRBJ1-1 16 NA TRBV5-1 TGCGCCAGCAGCTCAAATCGGGCCCCGGAGGGAACTGAAGCTTTCTTT CASSSNRAPEGTEAFF
TRBD2 TRBJ2-5 15 NA TRBV5-1 TGCGCCAGCAGCTTGGCTAGCGGACCCCAAGAGACCCAGTACTTC CASSLASGPQETQYF
NA TRBJ1-1 15 NA TRBV4-1 TGCGCCAGCAGGGCTCGCGGGGGGGTGAACACTGAAGCTTTCTTT CASRARGGVNTEAFF
NA TRBJ1-2 12 NA TRBV6-4 TGTGCCAGCACCGGGCAGGGTAATGGCTACACCTTC CASTGQGNGYTF
TRBD1 TRBJ2-7 15 NA TRBV28 TGTGCCAGCAGTTCCTTCCAGGGGGCGACTAGCGAGCAGTACTTC CASSSFQGATSEQYF
TRBD1 TRBJ1-1 15 NA TRBV27 TGTGCCAGCAGTAGTCCGGCGACAGGGGGGCATGAAGCTTTCTTT CASSSPATGGHEAFF
TRBD1 TRBJ1-2 16 NA TRBV9 TGTGCCAGCAGCGTAGAAGCAGGGGGGTCGGACTATGGCTACACCTTC CASSVEAGGSDYGYTF
TRBD2 TRBJ2-7 15 once TRBV5-4 TGTGCCAGCAGCTTGGGCCTAGCGGGGAGTTACGAGCAGTACTTC CASSLGLAGSYEQYF
TRBD1 TRBJ2-7 12 NA TRBV6-5 TGTGCCAGCAGTTGGACAGGGGCCGAGCAGTACTTC CASSWTGAEQYF
NA TRBJ1-6 14 NA TRBV6-5 TGTGCCAGCAGTTATAGCCAGATGGATTCACCCCTCCACTTT CASSYSQMDSPLHF
TRBD1 TRBJ2-4 13 NA TRBV12-3/TRBV12-4 TGTGCCAGCATCCACCAGGGGGCGGACATTCAGTACTTC CASIHQGADIQYF
TRBD1 TRBJ1-6 14 once TRBV28 TGTGCCAGCATCGACAGGGGGAATAATTCACCCCTCCACTTT CASIDRGNNSPLHF
NA TRBJ2-1 16 NA TRBV7-9 TGTGCCAGCAGCCTTCTCGTGGTAGCAGCCGACAATGAGCAGTTCTTC CASSLLVVAADNEQFF
NA TRBJ1-4 15 NA TRBV5-6 TGTGCCAGCAGCTCCTGGCGGGGCAGGGATGAAAAACTGTTTTTT CASSSWRGRDEKLFF
NA TRBJ2-3 14 NA TRBV7-3 TGTGCCAGCAGCTTAACAGGACTGGCAGATACGCAGTATTTT CASSLTGLADTQYF
NA TRBJ1-1 16 NA TRBV14 TGTGCCAGCAGCCCGTCTAGGGGTCTACGGAACACTGAAGCTTTCTTT CASSPSRGLRNTEAFF
NA TRBJ1-1 12 NA TRBV2 TGTGCCGCTCGAACGGGGGACACTGAAGCTTTCTTT CAARTGDTEAFF
NA TRBJ2-7 15 many TRBV5-4 TGTGCCAGCAGCTTAGGACGGGGGATCTCCTACGAGCAGTACTTC CASSLGRGISYEQYF
NA TRBJ2-7 11 NA TRBV5-5 TGTGCCAGCAGCTTAGGGACACAGCAGTACTTC CASSLGTQQYF
TRBD2 TRBJ2-7 13 NA TRBV6-5 TGTGCCAGCAAAAGCGGGGGGCCCTACGAGCAGTACTTC CASKSGGPYEQYF
NA TRBJ1-1 11 NA TRBV10-3 TGTGCCATCAGAATGGAGGGCGACACTTTTTTT CAIRMEGDTFF
NA TRBJ1-1 12 NA TRBV11-2 TGTGCCAGCGGGCAGACAGGCACTGAAGCTTTCTTT CASGQTGTEAFF
NA TRBJ1-1 13 NA TRBV2 TGTGCCACACAACAGGGAGGGTCGACTGAAGCTTTCTTT CATQQGGSTEAFF
TRBD2 TRBJ2-7 15 NA TRBV5-1 TGCGCCAGCAGCCAAAGCGGGGGATACTCCTACGAGCAGTACTTC CASSQSGGYSYEQYF
NA TRBJ1-1 12 once TRBV19 TGTGCCAGTTCGGACATGAACACTGAAGCTTTCTTT CASSDMNTEAFF